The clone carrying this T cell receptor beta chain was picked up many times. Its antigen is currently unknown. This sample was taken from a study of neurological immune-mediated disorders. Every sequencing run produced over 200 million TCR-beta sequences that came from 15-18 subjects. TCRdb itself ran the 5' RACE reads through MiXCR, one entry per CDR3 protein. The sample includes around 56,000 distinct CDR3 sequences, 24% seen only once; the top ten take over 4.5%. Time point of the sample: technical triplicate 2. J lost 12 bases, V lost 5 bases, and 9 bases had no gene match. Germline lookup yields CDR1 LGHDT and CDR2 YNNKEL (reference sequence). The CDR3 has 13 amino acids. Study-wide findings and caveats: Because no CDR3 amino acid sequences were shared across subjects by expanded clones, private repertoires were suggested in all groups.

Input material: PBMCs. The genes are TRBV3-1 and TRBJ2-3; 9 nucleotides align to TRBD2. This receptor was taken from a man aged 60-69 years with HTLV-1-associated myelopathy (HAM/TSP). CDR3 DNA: TGTGCCAGCAGCGACCTTAGCGGGAGTCGACAGTATTTT. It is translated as CASSDLSGSRQYF.